The count of the clone carrying this T cell receptor (beta chain) is one. Its specificity is unknown. This was a deep-level run. This table comes from immunoSEQ multiplex PCR, and its TCRdb copy is limited to in-frame clones, with some not included. The sample has 2,500,000 or so clones; 93% are singletons. The germline V gene encodes CDR1 MDHEN and CDR2 SYDVKM. The V and J ends lost 5 bases and 6 bases respectively, with 19 bases between them. The CDR3 contains 15 residues. This entry is derived from a study of shared clonotypes between healthy human individuals. Study results and caveats: Across subsets, estimated richness was generally greater for naive than for memory populations. Blood alone was sampled, and tissue repertoires likely differ. Incompleteness in sorted-subset sequencing, despite large depth, was shown by rarefaction.

This sequence originates from a man between 18 and 35 years old in good health. Some clones in this sample may be carry-over from other donors' samples. The rearrangement uses TRBV28 and TRBJ1-2, with D possibly matching TRBD1 (5 bases). The specimen was naive CD4+ T cells from PBMCs. Subset here: CD45RA+ positively selected. As DNA, the CDR3 is TGTGCCAGCAGTGTAAGGGTACAGTGGGGGAATGGCTACACCTTC. It codes for CASSVRVQWGNGYTF.